Listed here are 11 T cell receptor beta chains from one sample, sequenced in a study of shared clonotypes between healthy human individuals. Some clones are missing from TCRdb's copy, which holds only in-frame ones; the method was immunoSEQ multiplex PCR. The table has just over 95,000 clones, roughly two thirds seen once; the top ten hold approximately 49%. Sequencing was performed on memory CD8+ T cells sorted from blood. Indicated subset: CD45RO+ cells pooled with CCR7-negative TemRA cells. All receptors come from a man aged 25 to 40 in good health.

The chain joins TRBV4-3 to TRBJ2-7, with 10 bases lining up with TRBD2. After removal of 1 base from V and 4 bases from J, the junction contained 7 bases not matched to a gene. Germline CDR1 reads LGHNA; CDR2 reads YSLEER. CDR3 size: 16 residues. The CDR3 DNA follows: TGCGCCAGCAGCCAAGCGCACCTAGCGGGAGTGTACGAGCAGTACTTC. Protein sequence: CASSQAHLAGVYEQYF.

This clone was counted many times. The V gene is TRBV2, the J gene TRBJ1-5; D gene unclear. There are 13 residues in the CDR3. The V end lost 4 bases, the J end lost 0 bases, and 4 bases lay between the germline ends. Germline V gene data show CDR1 as SNHLY and CDR2 as FYNNEI. The CDR3 protein is CASSVYSNQPQHF. The CDR3 DNA is TGTGCCAGCAGTGTTTATAGCAATCAGCCCCAGCATTTT.

The gene calls are TRBV5-4 and TRBJ2-1; a weak D match, TRBD1 (5 bases). Germline values: CDR1 SGHNT, CDR2 YYREEE (reference sequence). This CDR3 is built from 13 residues. V lost 5 bases and J lost 0, with 6 bases in between. CDR3 amino acids: CASRDNSYNEQFF. CDR3 nucleotides: TGTGCCAGCAGGGACAACTCCTACAATGAGCAGTTCTTC. Variable domain in full (rest from reference TRBV5-4 and TRBJ2-1): ETGVTQSPTHLIKTRGQQVTLRCSSQSGHNTVSWYQQALGQGPQFIFQYYREEENGRGNFPPRFSGLQFPNYSSELNVNALELDDSALYLCASRDNSYNEQFFGPGTRLTVL.

This clone occurred many times. The chain combines TRBV7-9 with TRBJ2-5; the D gene is possibly TRBD2 (6 bases). Germline CDR1 and CDR2: SEHNR and FQNEAQ (reference sequence). There are 15 residues in the CDR3. V was trimmed by 5 bases and J by 6 bases, leaving 19 bases between them. CDR3 residues: CASSPLGGVEKTQYF. The CDR3 region has the DNA TGTGCCAGCAGCCCCCTTGGAGGGGTGGAGAAGACCCAGTACTTC.

The rearrangement uses TRBV7-6 and TRBJ2-3, with D hard to call. Germline V CDR1 and CDR2: SGHVS, FNYEAQ. V shed 1 base and J shed 7 bases, with 6 bases lying between them. This CDR3 is 12 amino acids long. CDR3 coding DNA: TGTGCCAGCAGCTTAGGCGGATATACGCAGTATTTT. Its protein is CASSLGGYTQYF.

In this sample, this clone turned up once. This chain connects TRBV28 to TRBJ2-3, with D maybe TRBD2 (6 bases). The CDR3 is made up of 15 amino acids. CDR1 is MDHEN, CDR2 SYDVKM, per germline. Trimming left V 3 bases short and J 3 bases short, with 13 bases between. CDR3 sequence (DNA): TGTGCCAGCAGTTTTTCCCGTGGGGGGACAGATACGCAGTATTTT. Its translation is CASSFSRGGTDTQYF. Variable domain in full (rest from reference TRBV28 and TRBJ2-3): DVKVTQSSRYLVKRTGEKVFLECVQDMDHENMFWYRQDPGLGLRLIYFSYDVKMKEKGDIPEGYSVSREKKERFSLILESASTNQTSMYLCASSFSRGGTDTQYFGPGTRLTVL.

The chain couples TRBV5-8 to TRBJ1-2; D may be TRBD1 (6 bases). V was pared by 4 bases and J by 4 bases, with 11 bases between. Germline lookup yields CDR1 SGHTS and CDR2 YDEGEE. This CDR3 contains 13 residues. In nucleotides, the CDR3 is TGTGCCAGCAGCCCTGACAGGATCTATGGCTACACCTTC. It specifies CASSPDRIYGYTF.

The chain's CDR3 is CASSSYLGETYEQYF. DNA of the CDR3: TGTGCCAGCAGTTCCTACCTCGGGGAAACCTACGAGCAGTACTTC. The rearrangement uses TRBV28 and TRBJ2-7; a weak D match, TRBD2 (5 bases). The CDR3 length is 15 residues. V gave up 4 bases and J gave up 2 bases, with 15 bases separating them. CDR1 MDHEN and CDR2 SYDVKM come from the germline V gene.

J is TRBJ1-2 and V is TRBV5-5; maybe TRBD1 (5 bases). The CDR3 has 17 amino acids. Germline CDR1 SGHKS, CDR2 YYEKEE (reference sequence). The ends were cut back, 3 bases at V and 4 bases at J, with 22 bases in the middle. CDR3 loop: CASSSPVDSVGLYGYTF. CDR3 bases: TGTGCCAGCAGCTCACCCGTCGACAGCGTAGGACTCTATGGCTACACCTTC.

This chain joins TRBV7-9 and TRBJ2-1; 11 bases fit TRBD2. This CDR3 is 14 amino acids long. V dropped 7 bases and J dropped 9; count of bases not matched to a gene: 8. Germline V gene sequence: CDR1 SEHNR, CDR2 FQNEAQ (reference sequence). CDR3 region: CASTLLAGVSEQFF. In nucleotides, the CDR3 is TGTGCCAGCACCCTACTAGCGGGAGTCAGTGAGCAGTTCTTC.

The chain carries TRBV25-1 and TRBJ2-4, with no clear D. The V gene lost 2 bases and the J gene lost 0 bases, with 5 bases spanning the gap. CDR1 and CDR2 from the germline V gene are MGHDK and SYGVNS. The CDR3 has 14 residues. The CDR3 bases are TGTGCCAGCAGTGAAGGGGTAGCCAAAAACATTCAGTACTTC. It encodes CASSEGVAKNIQYF.